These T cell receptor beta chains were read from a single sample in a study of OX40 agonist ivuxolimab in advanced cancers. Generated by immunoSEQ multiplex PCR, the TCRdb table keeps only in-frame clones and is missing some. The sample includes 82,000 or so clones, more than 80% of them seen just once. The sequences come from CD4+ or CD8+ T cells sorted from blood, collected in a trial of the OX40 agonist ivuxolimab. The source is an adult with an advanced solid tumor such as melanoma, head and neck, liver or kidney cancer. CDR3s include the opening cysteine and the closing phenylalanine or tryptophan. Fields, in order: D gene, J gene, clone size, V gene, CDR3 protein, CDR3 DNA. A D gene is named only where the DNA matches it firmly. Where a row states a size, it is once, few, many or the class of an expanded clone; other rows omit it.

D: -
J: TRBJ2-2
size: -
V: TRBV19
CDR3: CASSISGELFF
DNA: TGTGCCAGTAGTATATCCGGAGAGCTGTTTTTT

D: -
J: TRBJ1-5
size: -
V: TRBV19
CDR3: CASSIAGTSMGNQPQHF
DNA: TGTGCCAGTAGTATAGCCGGGACTTCTATGGGCAATCAGCCCCAGCATTTT

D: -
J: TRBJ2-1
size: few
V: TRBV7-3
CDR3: CASSRQTSKGLNEQFF
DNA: TGTGCCAGCAGCCGACAGACTAGTAAGGGCCTCAATGAGCAGTTCTTC

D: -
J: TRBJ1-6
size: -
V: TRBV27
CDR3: CASSLTGSRSPLHF
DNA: TGTGCCAGCAGTTTAACAGGTTCCCGATCACCCCTCCACTTT

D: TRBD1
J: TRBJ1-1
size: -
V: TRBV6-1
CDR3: CASSEQGAKAFF
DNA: TGTGCCAGCAGTGAACAGGGGGCGAAAGCTTTCTTT

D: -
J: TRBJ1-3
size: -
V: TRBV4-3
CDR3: CASSQDLGGGASGNTIYF
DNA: TGCGCCAGCAGCCAAGATTTGGGAGGCGGGGCCTCTGGAAACACCATATATTTT

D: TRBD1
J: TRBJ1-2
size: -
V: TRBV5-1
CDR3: CASSLARGRGYTF
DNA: TGCGCCAGCAGCTTGGCGAGGGGGCGAGGCTACACCTTC

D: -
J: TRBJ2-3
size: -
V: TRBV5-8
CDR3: CASSRETGSTDTQYF
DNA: TGTGCCAGCAGCCGCGAGACGGGAAGCACAGATACGCAGTATTTT

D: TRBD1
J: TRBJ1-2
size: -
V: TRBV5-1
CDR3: CASKDRVDGYTF
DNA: TGCGCTTCAAAGGACAGGGTAGATGGCTACACCTTC

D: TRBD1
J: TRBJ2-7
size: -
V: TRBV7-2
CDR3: CASSLTTGGYEQYF
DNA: TGTGCCAGCAGCTTAACCACAGGGGGTTACGAGCAGTACTTC

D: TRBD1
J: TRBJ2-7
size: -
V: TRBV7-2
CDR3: CASSLISRQGAYEQYF
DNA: TGTGCCAGCAGCTTAATTTCCCGACAGGGGGCCTACGAGCAGTACTTC

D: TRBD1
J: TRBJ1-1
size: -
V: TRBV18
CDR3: CASSPPNRGGSTEAFF
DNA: TGTGCCAGCTCACCACCGAACAGGGGAGGGAGCACTGAAGCTTTCTTT

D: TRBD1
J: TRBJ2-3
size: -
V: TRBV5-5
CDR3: CASSQGTAPVSDTQYF
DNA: TGTGCCAGCAGCCAGGGGACAGCTCCGGTCTCAGATACGCAGTATTTT

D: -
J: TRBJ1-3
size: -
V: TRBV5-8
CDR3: CASSLDRITSGNTIYF
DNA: TGTGCCAGCAGCTTGGACAGAATAACCTCTGGAAACACCATATATTTT

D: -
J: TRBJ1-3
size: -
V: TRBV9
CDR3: CASSVGRSGNTIYF
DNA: TGTGCCAGCAGCGTAGGTCGCTCTGGAAACACCATATATTTT

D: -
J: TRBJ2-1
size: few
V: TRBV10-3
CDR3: CAISESVQVGINEQFF
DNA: TGTGCCATCAGTGAGTCGGTACAGGTAGGGATCAATGAGCAGTTCTTC

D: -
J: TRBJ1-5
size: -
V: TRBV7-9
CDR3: CASSPWGRGQPQHF
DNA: TGTGCCAGCAGCCCCTGGGGCAGAGGACAGCCCCAGCATTTT

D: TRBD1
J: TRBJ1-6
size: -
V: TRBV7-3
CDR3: CASSVQGGSPLHF
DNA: TGTGCCAGCAGCGTCCAGGGGGGCTCACCCCTCCACTTT

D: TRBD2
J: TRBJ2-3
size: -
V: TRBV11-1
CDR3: CASTTGGGGLTDTQYF
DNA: TGTGCCAGCACTACTGGTGGCGGGGGGCTCACAGATACGCAGTATTTT

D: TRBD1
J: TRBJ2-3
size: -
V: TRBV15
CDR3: CATSRGQGNTDTQYF
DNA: TGTGCCACCAGCAGAGGACAGGGAAACACAGATACGCAGTATTTT

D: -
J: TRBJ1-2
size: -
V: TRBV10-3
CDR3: CAISDGRNYGYTF
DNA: TGTGCCATCAGTGACGGACGGAACTATGGCTACACCTTC

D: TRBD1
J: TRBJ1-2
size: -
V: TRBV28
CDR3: CASRHRGLGYTF
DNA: TGTGCCAGCAGACACAGGGGGCTCGGCTACACCTTC

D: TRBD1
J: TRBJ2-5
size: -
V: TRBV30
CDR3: CAWSLLTGEAQYF
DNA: TGTGCCTGGAGTCTCCTGACAGGGGAGGCCCAGTACTTC

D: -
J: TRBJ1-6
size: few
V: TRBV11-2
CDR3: CASSPINSPLHF
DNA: TGTGCCAGCAGCCCCATTAATTCACCCCTCCACTTT

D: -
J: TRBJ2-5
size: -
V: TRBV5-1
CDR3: CASSLVGETQYF
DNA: TGCGCCAGCAGCTTGGTAGGAGAGACCCAGTACTTC